Below are 19 T cell receptor beta chains sequenced from a single sample in a study of OX40 agonist ivuxolimab in advanced cancers. Sequencing was performed with immunoSEQ multiplex PCR; in TCRdb, only in-frame clones are kept and a portion is missing. The repertoire holds under 20,000 clones, with 70% to 80% as singletons. The input for sequencing was CD4+ or CD8+ T cells sorted from blood, taken in a trial of the OX40 agonist ivuxolimab. These receptors came from an adult with an advanced solid tumor such as melanoma, head and neck, liver or kidney cancer.

A few counts support this clone. V and J are TRBV4-1 and TRBJ1-1; no reliable D call. The CDR3 extends over 15 amino acids. CDR1 and CDR2 from the germline V gene are MGHRA and YSYEKL. V gave up 0 bases and J gave up 3 bases, with 11 bases separating them. The CDR3 loop reads CASSQDEAWYTEAFF. The DNA for the CDR3 is TGCGCCAGCAGCCAAGACGAGGCGTGGTACACTGAAGCTTTCTTT.

This chain links TRBV6-5 with TRBJ1-6; possible D gene TRBD1, 5 bases. CDR3 length: 16 amino acids. The ends were cut back, 2 bases at V and 3 bases at J, with 11 bases in the middle. The germline V gene encodes CDR1 MNHEY and CDR2 SVGAGI. The CDR3 loop is CASSYGDSLYNSPLHF. CDR3 sequence (DNA): TGTGCCAGCAGTTACGGGGACTCACTCTATAATTCACCCCTCCACTTT.

This rearrangement joins TRBV9 to TRBJ2-1, with D possibly matching TRBD2 (6 bases). This CDR3 spans 15 amino acids. The germline gives CDR1 SGDLS, CDR2 YYNGEE. Trimming removed 4 bases from V and 2 bases from J, with 13 bases in between. The CDR3 sequence is CASSIGGDPYNEQFF. The CDR3 nucleotides read TGTGCCAGCAGCATAGGAGGGGATCCCTACAATGAGCAGTTCTTC.

This chain links TRBV5-4 with TRBJ2-7; 7 bases agree with TRBD1. The CDR3 runs to 13 residues. CDR1 and CDR2 from the germline V gene are SGHNT and YYREEE (reference sequence). Unmatched junction bases numbered 0, after V lost 3 bases and J lost 0 bases. The CDR3 region is CASSWDSSYEQYF. DNA of the CDR3: TGTGCCAGCAGCTGGGACAGCTCCTACGAGCAGTACTTC.

The chain couples TRBV27 to TRBJ1-4; D remains ambiguous. From germline, CDR1 is MNHEY and CDR2 SMNVEV (reference sequence). CDR3 length: 12 residues. V was cut by 5 bases and J by 7 bases, with 8 bases left in between. The CDR3 DNA is TGTGCCAGCAGTCCGTCGAGTGAAAAACTGTTTTTT. This translates into CASSPSSEKLFF.

V gene TRBV5-6 combines with J gene TRBJ1-1, with 9 bases aligning to TRBD1. This CDR3 has 15 amino acids. J lost 4 bases, V lost 1 base, and 5 bases had no gene match. Germline V gene sequence: CDR1 SGHDT, CDR2 YYEEEE. CDR3 in amino acids: CASSLNYRGPTEAFF. The CDR3 DNA follows: TGTGCCAGCAGCTTGAATTACAGGGGGCCCACTGAAGCTTTCTTT.

J is TRBJ1-1 and V is TRBV25-1; D is possibly TRBD1 (6 bases). There are 13 residues in the CDR3. Per the germline V gene, CDR1 is MGHDK and CDR2 is SYGVNS. The V end lost 6 bases, the J end lost 5 bases, and 13 bases lay between the germline ends. CDR3 protein: CASRLTGGTEAFF. The CDR3 DNA reads as TGTGCCAGCAGACTGACAGGCGGGACTGAAGCTTTCTTT.

The chain carries TRBV27 and TRBJ2-3; D gene ambiguous. Between the trimmed V and J ends, which lost 0 bases and 1 base, there was a span of 2 bases. This CDR3 is 13 amino acids long. Germline V lookup: CDR1 MNHEY, CDR2 SMNVEV (reference sequence). The CDR3 DNA is TGTGCCAGCAGTTTATCTCGCACAGATACGCAGTATTTT. It specifies CASSLSRTDTQYF.

The V gene is TRBV2, the J gene TRBJ1-1; D gene ambiguous. Germline CDR1 and CDR2: SNHLY and FYNNEI. V was cut by 9 bases and J by 11 bases, with 16 bases left in between. The CDR3 has 11 residues. The CDR3 loop is CASITWTLAFF. The DNA of the CDR3 is TGTGCCAGTATAACTTGGACCTTGGCTTTCTTT.

The J gene is TRBJ1-2, the V gene TRBV9; no clear D gene. This CDR3 region has 10 residues. Germline CDR1 and CDR2: SGDLS and YYNGEE. The germline V and J ends were trimmed by 3 bases and 6 bases, with 3 bases remaining between them. The DNA for the CDR3 is TGTGCCAGCAGCGGTGATGGCTACACCTTC. It translates to CASSGDGYTF.

The gene calls are TRBV28 and TRBJ2-1; tentatively, D is TRBD1 or TRBD2 (5 bases each). The germline V gene encodes CDR1 MDHEN and CDR2 SYDVKM. V lost 5 bases and J lost 2, with 16 bases in between. The CDR3 extends over 16 amino acids. The CDR3 nucleotides are TGTGCCAGCAGTCCTTCCGGGACCAGAGCCTACAATGAGCAGTTCTTC. Protein sequence: CASSPSGTRAYNEQFF.

The rearrangement links TRBV4-2 to TRBJ2-7; D uncertain. Germline V gives CDR1 LGHNA, CDR2 YNFKEQ. The CDR3 has 15 amino acids. The germline V and J ends were trimmed by 3 bases and 1 base, with 13 bases remaining between them. The CDR3 bases are TGTGCCAGCAGCCAGGGAACGGGTCTGTCCTACGAGCAGTACTTC. Translating it yields CASSQGTGLSYEQYF.

This chain joins TRBV29-1 and TRBJ1-1, with TRBD1 as a possible D gene (6 bases). The CDR3 is 11 amino acids. The ends were cut back, 5 bases at V and 10 bases at J, with 14 bases in the middle. CDR1 and CDR2 (germline): SQVTM, ANQGSEA. The CDR3 is CSVPTGTTAFF. The DNA for the CDR3 is TGCAGCGTTCCCACCGGGACAACAGCTTTCTTT.

V and J are TRBV19 and TRBJ2-7; the D is unclear. Germline CDR1 LNHDA, CDR2 SQIVND (reference sequence). The CDR3 loop spans 13 amino acids. V lost 10 bases and J 4 bases, leaving 17 bases between the germline ends. The CDR3 region has the DNA TGTGCCACCTCGCCCACACCGAGATACGAGCAGTACTTC. The encoded protein is CATSPTPRYEQYF.

The chain employs TRBV29-1 and TRBJ1-3, with D possibly TRBD1 on 6 matching bases. Germline V lookup: CDR1 SQVTM, CDR2 ANQGSEA. The V end was cut by 2 bases, the J end by 6 bases, with 17 bases between. The length of the CDR3 is 15 residues. CDR3 sequence: CSVEYGDRPKNTIYF. The CDR3, as DNA: TGCAGCGTTGAATATGGTGACAGGCCTAAAAACACCATATATTTT.

The table lists this clone with a few counts. The V and J genes are TRBV9 and TRBJ1-6; TRBD1 is a possible D gene (6 bases). This CDR3 has 15 amino acids. Germline V gives CDR1 SGDLS, CDR2 YYNGEE. Trimming took 4 bases from V and 6 from J, leaving 14 bases between them. For the CDR3, the DNA is TGTGCCAGCAGCCCATCCGGGACAAGTAATTCACCCCTCCACTTT. Translated, it gives CASSPSGTSNSPLHF.

The rearrangement uses TRBV5-1 and TRBJ1-5; D call uncertain. Trimming cost V 0 bases and J 0 bases, with 7 bases left between them. CDR1 SGHRS and CDR2 YFSETQ come from the germline V gene. The CDR3 is 15 residues long. The CDR3 sequence: CASSLGGYSNQPQHF. DNA for the CDR3: TGCGCCAGCAGCTTGGGAGGCTATAGCAATCAGCCCCAGCATTTT. The variable domain in full, with the rest retrieved from reference TRBV5-1 and TRBJ1-5, is KAGVTQTPRYLIKTRGQQVTLSCSPISGHRSVSWYQQTPGQGLQFLFEYFSETQRNKGNFPGRFSGRQFSNSRSEMNVSTLELGDSALYLCASSLGGYSNQPQHFGDGTRLSIL.

The chain links TRBV18 to TRBJ2-5, with 12 bases identical to TRBD2. CDR1 and CDR2 (germline): KGHSH, LQKENI. The V segment lost 2 bases and the J segment 4 bases; nucleotides outside the gene matches: 8. The CDR3 spans 17 residues. The CDR3 sequence is CASSPRLAGAQAETQYF. The CDR3 DNA reads TGTGCCAGCTCACCAAGACTAGCGGGGGCCCAAGCAGAGACCCAGTACTTC.

The CDR3 coding sequence is TGTGCCAGCAGTTTGGGTTATGAGCAGTTCTTC. Translating it yields CASSLGYEQFF. The chain is built from TRBV27 and TRBJ2-1; D unresolved. Trimming pared 3 bases from V and 8 bases from J, leaving 5 bases between. The CDR3 has 11 amino acids. The germline CDR1 and CDR2 sequences are MNHEY and SMNVEV (reference sequence).